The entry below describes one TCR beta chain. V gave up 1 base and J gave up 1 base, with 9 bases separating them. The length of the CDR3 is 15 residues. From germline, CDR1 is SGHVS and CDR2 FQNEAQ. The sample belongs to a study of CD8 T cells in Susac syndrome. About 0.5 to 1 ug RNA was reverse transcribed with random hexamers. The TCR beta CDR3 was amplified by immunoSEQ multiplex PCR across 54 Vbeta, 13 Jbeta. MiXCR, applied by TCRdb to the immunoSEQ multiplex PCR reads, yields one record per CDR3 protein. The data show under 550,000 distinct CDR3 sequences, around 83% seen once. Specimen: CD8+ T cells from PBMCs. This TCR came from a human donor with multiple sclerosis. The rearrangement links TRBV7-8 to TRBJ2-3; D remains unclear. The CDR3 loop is CASSLVSVGTDTQYF. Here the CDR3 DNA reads TGTGCCAGCAGCTTAGTATCCGTGGGCACAGATACGCAGTATTTT.